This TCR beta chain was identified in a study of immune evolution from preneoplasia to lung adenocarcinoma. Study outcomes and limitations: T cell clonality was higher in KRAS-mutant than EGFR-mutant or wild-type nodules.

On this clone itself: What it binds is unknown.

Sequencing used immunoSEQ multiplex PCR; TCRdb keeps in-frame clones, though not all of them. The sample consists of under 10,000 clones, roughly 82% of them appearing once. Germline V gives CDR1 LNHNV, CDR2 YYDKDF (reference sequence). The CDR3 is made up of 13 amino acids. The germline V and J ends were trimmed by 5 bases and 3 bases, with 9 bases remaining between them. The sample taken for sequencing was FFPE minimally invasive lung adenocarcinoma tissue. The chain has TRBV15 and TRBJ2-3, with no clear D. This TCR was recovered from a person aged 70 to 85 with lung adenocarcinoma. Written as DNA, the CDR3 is TGTGCCACCAGCGCACCTAGAACAGATACGCAGTATTTT. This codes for CATSAPRTDTQYF.